This T cell receptor beta chain was sequenced during a study of shared clonotypes between healthy human individuals. To note about this clone: Its specificity is unknown.

Points from the study as a whole: Several donors held about 5% of naive CD4 clonotypes in common.

Unmatched junction bases numbered 2, after V lost 1 base and J lost 1 base. The CDR3 is 17 amino acids. The germline gives CDR1 SGHTA, CDR2 FQGTGA. Naive CD8 cells, CD45RO-negative and positively selected for CCR7, excluded terminally differentiated effector memory CD45RA+ cells. Genomic DNA of each subset was evenly split across several immunoSEQ plates. Here immunoSEQ multiplex PCR was the method, and the copy in TCRdb shows in-frame clones only, minus some. The table has around 1.9 million clones, about 93% seen once; the top ten hold about 1.5%. Sequencing used naive CD8+ T cells from PBMCs. The genes are TRBV7-3 and TRBJ2-3; 13 bases are shared with TRBD2. The source of this sequence is a man between 18 and 35 years old in good health. Some clones in this sample may be carry-over from other donors' samples. The CDR3 nucleotides are TGTGCCAGCAGCTTAAGTGGGACTAGCGGGGGCACAGATACGCAGTATTTT. This sequence encodes CASSLSGTSGGTDTQYF.